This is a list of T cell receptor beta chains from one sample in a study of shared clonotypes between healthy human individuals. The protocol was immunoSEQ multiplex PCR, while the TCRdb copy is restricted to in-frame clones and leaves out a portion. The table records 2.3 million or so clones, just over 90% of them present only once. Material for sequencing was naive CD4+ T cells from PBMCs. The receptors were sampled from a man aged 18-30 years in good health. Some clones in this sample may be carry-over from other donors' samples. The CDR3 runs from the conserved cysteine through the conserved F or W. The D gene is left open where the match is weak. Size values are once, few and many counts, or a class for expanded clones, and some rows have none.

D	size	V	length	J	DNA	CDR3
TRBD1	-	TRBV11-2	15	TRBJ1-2	TGTGCCAGCAGCTCAACAGGGGGCGTTAACTATGGCTACACCTTC	CASSSTGGVNYGYTF
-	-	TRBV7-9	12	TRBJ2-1	TGTGCCAGCAGCTTAGACCCGGGACCTGGGTTCTTC	CASSLDPGPGFF
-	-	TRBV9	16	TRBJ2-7	TGTGCCAGCAGCGTAGGTAATGGGGACGGCGACTACGAGCAGTACTTC	CASSVGNGDGDYEQYF
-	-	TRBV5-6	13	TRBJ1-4	TGTGCCAGCAGCCCCGGGGCTAATGAAAAACTGTTTTTT	CASSPGANEKLFF
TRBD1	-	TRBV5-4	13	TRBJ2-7	TGTGCCAGCAGCTCCGGACAGGGACGCGAGCAGTACTTC	CASSSGQGREQYF
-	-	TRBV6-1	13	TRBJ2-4	TGTGCCAGCAGTGAGGCCCCGAAAAACATTCAGTACTTC	CASSEAPKNIQYF
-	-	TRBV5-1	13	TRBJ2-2	TGCGCCAGCAGCTTGGGTCCCACCGGGGAGCTGTTTTTT	CASSLGPTGELFF
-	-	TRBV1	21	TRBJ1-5	TGCACCAGCAGCCAAGATTTAATCATGACGGGGCAGGGTTATAGCAATCAGCCCCAGCATTTT	CTSSQDLIMTGQGYSNQPQHF
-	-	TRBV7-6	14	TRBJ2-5	TGTGCCAGCAGCCTGCCGGACACCCAAGAGACCCAGTACTTC	CASSLPDTQETQYF
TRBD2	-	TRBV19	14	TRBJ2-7	TGTGCCAAAAGATGGACTAGCGGAACCTACGAGCAGTACTTC	CAKRWTSGTYEQYF
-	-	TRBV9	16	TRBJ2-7	TGTGCCAGCAGCGCCGCGGAGGGGGGGGCTTCCTACGAGCAGTACTTC	CASSAAEGGASYEQYF
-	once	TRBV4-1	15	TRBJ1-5	TGCGCCAGCAGCCAAGAGTGGGTGGGCAATCAGCCCCAGCATTTT	CASSQEWVGNQPQHF
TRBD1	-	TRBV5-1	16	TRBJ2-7	TGCGCCAGCAGCTTAGCTGGACAGGGGGTAATCGACGAGCAGTACTTC	CASSLAGQGVIDEQYF
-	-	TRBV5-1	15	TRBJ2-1	TGCGCCAGCAGCTTGGAACAGGGCTCCTACAATGAGCAGTTCTTC	CASSLEQGSYNEQFF
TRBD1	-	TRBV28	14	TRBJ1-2	TGTGCCAGCACCCTCGGACAGGGAGGCTATGGCTACACCTTC	CASTLGQGGYGYTF
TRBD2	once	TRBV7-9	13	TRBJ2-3	TGTGCCAGCAGCTTAGGACTAGCGGATACGCAGTATTTT	CASSLGLADTQYF
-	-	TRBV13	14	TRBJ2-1	TGTGCCAGCTCAAGCCCAGGTTCCTACAATGAGCAGTTCTTC	CASSSPGSYNEQFF
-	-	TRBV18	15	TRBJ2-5	TGTGCCAGCTCACCTCAAGGAGGGAACCCAGAGACCCAGTACTTC	CASSPQGGNPETQYF
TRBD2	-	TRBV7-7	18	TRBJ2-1	TGTGCCAGCAGCTTAGGGGGGACTAGCGGGAGCTCCTACAATGAGCAGTTCTTC	CASSLGGTSGSSYNEQFF
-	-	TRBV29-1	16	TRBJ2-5	TGCAGCGTTGTGGGAACGGGCGGTTTATTGTTAGAGACCCAGTACTTC	CSVVGTGGLLLETQYF
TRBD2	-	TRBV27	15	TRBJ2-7	TGTGCCAGCAGGCAAGCAGCGGGAGCATTGTACGAGCAGTACTTC	CASRQAAGALYEQYF
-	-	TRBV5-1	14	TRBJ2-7	TGCGCCAGCAGCTTCGGCCCGAATGCCTACGAGCAGTACTTC	CASSFGPNAYEQYF
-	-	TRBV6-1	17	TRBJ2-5	TGTGCCAGCAGTGGACCTTTCGGTAGGGGGACGGGCGAGACCCAGTACTTC	CASSGPFGRGTGETQYF
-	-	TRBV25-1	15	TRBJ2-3	TGTGCCAGCAGTGAATGGATGGGCTTCACAGATACGCAGTATTTT	CASSEWMGFTDTQYF
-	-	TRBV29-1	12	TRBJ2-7	TGCAGCGTTGAGCTTTGGGACTACGAGCAGTACTTC	CSVELWDYEQYF
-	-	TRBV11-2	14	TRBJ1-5	TGTGCCAGCAGCCTTACAGGGTCCCCACAGCCCCAGCATTTT	CASSLTGSPQPQHF
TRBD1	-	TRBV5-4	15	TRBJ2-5	TGTGCCAGCCGCACCTTTAGACAGGGGGAAGAGACCCAGTACTTC	CASRTFRQGEETQYF
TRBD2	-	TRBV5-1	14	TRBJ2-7	TGCGCCAGCAGCTTGGAGGTGGGAGGGAACGAGCAGTACTTC	CASSLEVGGNEQYF
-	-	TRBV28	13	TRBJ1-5	TGTGCCAGCACCTTTAGGACGGGTCAGCCCCAGCATTTT	CASTFRTGQPQHF
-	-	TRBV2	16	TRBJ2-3	TGTGCCAGCAGTGCGTTCAGGGGAAAAGTCACAGATACGCAGTATTTT	CASSAFRGKVTDTQYF
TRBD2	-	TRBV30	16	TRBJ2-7	TGTGCCTGGAGTAGGAGAAAGCTAGCGGGAACCTACGAGCAGTACTTC	CAWSRRKLAGTYEQYF
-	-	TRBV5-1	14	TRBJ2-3	TGCGCCAGCAGCTTGGGGTTAGTAGCAGATACGCAGTATTTT	CASSLGLVADTQYF
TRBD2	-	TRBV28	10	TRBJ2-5	TGTGCCAGCCGAGCGGGGGCCCAGTACTTC	CASRAGAQYF
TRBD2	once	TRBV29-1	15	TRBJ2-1	TGCAGCGTTGAAGACCGCCCTAGCGGGGACAATGAGCAGTTCTTC	CSVEDRPSGDNEQFF
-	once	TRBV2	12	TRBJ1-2	TGTGCCAGCAGACCGGCAACCTATGGCTACACCTTC	CASRPATYGYTF
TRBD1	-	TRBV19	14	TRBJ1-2	TGTGCCAGTAGCCCTAGGGACAGGGTAGATGGCTACACCTTC	CASSPRDRVDGYTF
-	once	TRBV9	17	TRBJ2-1	TGTGCCAGCAGCGGCAGCCTGGGCGGCTCCCCCTACAATGAGCAGTTCTTC	CASSGSLGGSPYNEQFF
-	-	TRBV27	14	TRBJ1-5	TGTGCCAGCAGTTTCGGTGGGGCCAACCAGCCCCAGCATTTT	CASSFGGANQPQHF